These 24 T cell receptor beta chains originate from one sample sequenced in a study of shared clonotypes between healthy human individuals. CD8 cells classed as naive were CD45RO-negative and positively selected for CCR7, excluding terminally differentiated effector memory CD45RA+ cells. This table comes from immunoSEQ multiplex PCR, and its TCRdb copy is limited to in-frame clones, with some not included. The sample has roughly 600,000 clones; 98% are singletons. Sequenced sample: naive CD8+ T cells sorted from blood. The receptors were sampled from a man in his thirties or forties in good health.

The rearrangement joins TRBV29-1 to TRBJ1-1, with D perhaps TRBD1 (5 bases). V lost 7 bases and J lost 7, with 13 bases in between. The CDR3 has 11 amino acids. Germline lookup yields CDR1 SQVTM and CDR2 ANQGSEA. This CDR3 reads CSALGGLEAFF. CDR3 coding DNA: TGCAGCGCCCTGGGGGGACTTGAAGCTTTCTTT. The whole variable domain, filled in from reference TRBV29-1 and TRBJ1-1, reads SAVISQKPSRDICQRGTSLTIQCQVDSQVTMMFWYRQQPGQSLTLIATANQGSEATYESGFVIDKFPISRPNLTFSTLTVSNMSPEDSSIYLCSALGGLEAFFGQGTRLTVV.

V and J are TRBV11-2 and TRBJ1-1; D ambiguous. Trimming took off 4 bases at V and 10 bases at J, with 10 bases between the two ends. The CDR3 consists of 11 residues. Per the germline V gene, CDR1 is SGHAT and CDR2 is FQNNGV. The CDR3 here is CASSSTDGAFF. The CDR3 DNA sequence: TGTGCCAGCAGCTCCACTGACGGAGCTTTCTTT.

The table lists this clone with a count of one. The rearrangement links TRBV19 to TRBJ2-7; 10 bases fit TRBD1. V was pared by 7 bases and J by 4 bases, with 4 bases of the junction left unmatched. The germline V gene has CDR1 LNHDA and CDR2 SQIVND (reference sequence). The length of the CDR3 is 13 residues. CDR3 coding DNA: TGTGCCAGTACGGGGGACAGGGGATACGAGCAGTACTTC. It yields the protein CASTGDRGYEQYF.

The CDR3 DNA reads as TGTGCCAGCAGCTTAGATGGGTGGGACACTGTAAGGGGCACTGAAGCTTTCTTT. It codes for CASSLDGWDTVRGTEAFF. The chain has TRBV11-2 and TRBJ1-1; weak D call: TRBD1 (6 bases). Germline CDR1 SGHAT, CDR2 FQNNGV. The ends were cut back, 0 bases at V and 4 bases at J, with 21 bases in the middle. The CDR3 extends over 18 amino acids.

The CDR3 sequence: CASSRTDEKLFF. The CDR3 nucleotides are TGTGCCAGCTCCCGAACCGATGAAAAACTGTTTTTT. V and J are TRBV18 and TRBJ1-4; no definite D call. This CDR3 spans 12 amino acids. V dropped 6 bases and J dropped 6 bases, with 8 bases sitting between them. The germline CDR1 and CDR2 sequences are KGHSH and LQKENI.

In the case of this clone: Within the sample, other DNA sequences also encode this same CDR3. This rearrangement joins TRBV9 to TRBJ2-7, with D unclear. V was clipped by 0 bases and J by 0 bases, with 7 bases between them. This CDR3 is built from 14 residues. Germline CDR1 reads SGDLS; CDR2 reads YYNGEE. The CDR3 coding sequence is TGTGCCAGCAGCGTAGGGGTTAGCTCCTACGAGCAGTACTTC. This sequence encodes CASSVGVSSYEQYF.

In this sample, this clone turned up once. V usage is TRBV18 and J usage is TRBJ2-7; 9 positions agree with TRBD1. The CDR3 has 15 residues. V lost 1 base to trimming and J lost 0 bases; unmatched junction nucleotides: 1. Germline V gene sequence: CDR1 KGHSH, CDR2 LQKENI. The DNA for the CDR3 is TGTGCCAGCTCACCACGGGACAGGGTCTCCTACGAGCAGTACTTC. It yields the protein CASSPRDRVSYEQYF.

The chain employs TRBV6-1 and TRBJ2-3; 7 bases agree with TRBD1. The germline CDR1 and CDR2 sequences are MNHNS and SASEGT. V lost 1 base to trimming and J lost 4 bases; unmatched junction nucleotides: 5. The CDR3 has 15 residues. The DNA of the CDR3 is TGTGCCAGCAGTGAAGGGCACAGGGGTTCAGATACGCAGTATTTT. Amino acid sequence: CASSEGHRGSDTQYF.

The chain combines TRBV13 with TRBJ2-7; D assignment may be TRBD1 or TRBD2 (5 bases each). Trimming shortened V by 0 bases and J by 2 bases, and 11 bases separated the two germline ends. This CDR3 contains 15 residues. The germline CDR1 and CDR2 sequences are PRHDT and FYEKMQ (reference sequence). Here the CDR3 DNA reads TGTGCCAGCAGCTTAGGTTCGGGACCTGCCTACGAGCAGTACTTC. Its protein is CASSLGSGPAYEQYF.

The V and J genes are TRBV13 and TRBJ2-5; no clear D gene. In germline, CDR1 is PRHDT, CDR2 FYEKMQ (reference sequence). The length of the CDR3 is 19 residues. The germline V and J ends were trimmed by 5 bases and 2 bases, with 27 bases remaining between them. CDR3 in amino acids: CASSDDPAKEFLPQETQYF. Here the CDR3 DNA reads TGTGCCAGCAGCGACGATCCGGCTAAGGAGTTCCTCCCTCAAGAGACCCAGTACTTC.

The V call is TRBV28, the J call TRBJ1-1; D is undetermined. This CDR3 comprises 13 residues. V dropped 1 base and J dropped 4 bases, with 7 bases sitting between them. CDR1 and CDR2 from the germline V gene are MDHEN and SYDVKM. The CDR3 spells CASSLSGSTEAFF. For the CDR3, the DNA is TGTGCCAGCAGTTTATCAGGCTCCACTGAAGCTTTCTTT.

The gene calls are TRBV7-2 and TRBJ2-6, with 8 nucleotides matching TRBD1. Trimming removed 1 base from V and 2 bases from J; junction bases left unmatched: 7. The CDR3 spans 18 residues. Germline V gives CDR1 SGHTA, CDR2 FQGNSA. Here the CDR3 DNA reads TGTGCCAGCAGCTTAGTCGGACAGGGAATAGCTGGGGCCAACGTCCTGACTTTC. It encodes CASSLVGQGIAGANVLTF.

J is TRBJ2-7 and V is TRBV10-3; D gene ambiguous. Per the germline V gene, CDR1 is ENHRY and CDR2 is SYGVKD. The CDR3 spans 13 residues. CDR3 loop: CLNGGVTSYEQYF. CDR3 bases: TGTCTCAACGGCGGCGTAACCTCCTACGAGCAGTACTTC.

The rearrangement uses TRBV5-1 and TRBJ2-3, with D unresolved. Germline V gene sequence: CDR1 SGHRS, CDR2 YFSETQ. The V gene lost 0 bases and the J gene lost 4 bases, with 9 bases spanning the gap. The CDR3 loop spans 14 amino acids. The CDR3 sequence: CASSLGDSPDTQYF. The CDR3 bases are TGCGCCAGCAGCTTGGGGGATTCCCCAGATACGCAGTATTTT. Using reference TRBV5-1 and TRBJ2-3 for the parts outside the CDR3, the full variable domain is KAGVTQTPRYLIKTRGQQVTLSCSPISGHRSVSWYQQTPGQGLQFLFEYFSETQRNKGNFPGRFSGRQFSNSRSEMNVSTLELGDSALYLCASSLGDSPDTQYFGPGTRLTVL.

This clone was found once. The J gene is TRBJ2-5, the V gene TRBV4-1; D is perhaps TRBD2 (6 bases). The germline gives CDR1 MGHRA, CDR2 YSYEKL. The V end was cut by 1 base, the J end by 5 bases, with 17 bases between. The CDR3 has 16 amino acids. Written as DNA, the CDR3 is TGCGCCAGCAGCCAAGGCGGGACGGGCGTTCGGGAGACCCAGTACTTC. Translated, it gives CASSQGGTGVRETQYF.

The chain is built from TRBV6-4 and TRBJ2-1; TRBD2 matches at 7 bases. The V segment lost 5 bases and the J segment 4 bases; nucleotides outside the gene matches: 8. The germline CDR1 and CDR2 sequences are MRHNA and SNTAGT. The length of the CDR3 is 15 residues. The CDR3 DNA reads as TGTGCCAGCAGTTTCGGAGGGGAGGGTTACAATGAGCAGTTCTTC. It is translated as CASSFGGEGYNEQFF.

The V call is TRBV29-1, the J call TRBJ2-5, with D possibly being TRBD1 (5 bases). The CDR3 extends over 12 amino acids. Trimming cost V 1 base and J 11 bases, with 14 bases left between them. The germline CDR1 and CDR2 sequences are SQVTM and ANQGSEA. CDR3 in amino acids: CSVEAGNTKQYF. The DNA for the CDR3 is TGCAGCGTTGAAGCAGGGAATACGAAGCAGTACTTC.

The chain is built from TRBV7-6 and TRBJ2-3; D call uncertain. The CDR3 is 14 residues long. The V gene lost 2 bases and the J gene lost 3 bases, with 9 bases spanning the gap. The germline CDR1 and CDR2 sequences are SGHVS and FNYEAQ. CDR3 amino acids: CASSLFATTDTQYF. CDR3 nucleotide sequence: TGTGCCAGCAGCTTATTCGCGACAACAGATACGCAGTATTTT.

The CDR3 region has the DNA TGTGCCAGCAGCTCCGAGGGGTTAGGCGGGAGGGCTAGCACAGATACGCAGTATTTT. Residues: CASSSEGLGGRASTDTQYF. The chain carries TRBV7-2 and TRBJ2-3, with 9 positions matching TRBD2. CDR3 size: 19 residues. The germline gives CDR1 SGHTA, CDR2 FQGNSA. The V and J ends lost 4 bases and 0 bases, in that order; junction bases with no gene match: 14.

The chain carries TRBV28 and TRBJ1-2; no clear D. Deletions cut 4 bases from V and 3 bases from J, with 3 bases between. Germline CDR1 and CDR2: MDHEN and SYDVKM. The CDR3 extends over 11 amino acids. This chain's CDR3 is CASSSDYGYTF. CDR3 nucleotides: TGTGCCAGCAGTTCGGACTATGGCTACACCTTC.

The gene calls are TRBV6-5 and TRBJ2-3; D gene unclear. Per the germline V gene, CDR1 is MNHEY and CDR2 is SVGAGI. CDR3 length: 16 amino acids. With 2 bases removed from V and 3 bases from J, the gap between germline ends came to 15 bases. The CDR3 DNA reads as TGTGCCAGCAGTTACGTGGCGCCCGGCCCGACAGATACGCAGTATTTT. Encoded protein: CASSYVAPGPTDTQYF.

Here the CDR3 reads CASSLPGSGVTGELFF. The CDR3 bases are TGCGCCAGCAGCTTGCCTGGGTCAGGGGTCACCGGGGAGCTGTTTTTT. The chain is built from TRBV5-1 and TRBJ2-2, with D tentatively TRBD1 (6 bases). There are 16 residues in the CDR3. CDR1 is SGHRS, CDR2 YFSETQ, per germline. Trimming stripped 1 base from V and 4 bases from J, with 14 bases between.

The chain joins TRBV29-1 to TRBJ2-5, with TRBD1 as a possible D gene (6 bases). V lost 3 bases and J 0 bases, leaving 20 bases between the germline ends. This CDR3 contains 17 residues. Germline CDR1 reads SQVTM; CDR2 reads ANQGSEA. In DNA, the CDR3 is TGCAGCGTTGAGGGGGCTTCGTCAGGCTTCTACCAAGAGACCCAGTACTTC. It encodes CSVEGASSGFYQETQYF.

The V gene is TRBV9, the J gene TRBJ1-2; 7 bases match TRBD1. The CDR3 runs 15 residues. V lost 3 bases to trimming and J lost 6 bases; unmatched junction nucleotides: 11. Germline assignment: CDR1 SGDLS and CDR2 YYNGEE. CDR3 in DNA: TGTGCCAGCAGCGCGCCCGCGTCAGGGGGAGATGGCTACACCTTC. Its protein is CASSAPASGGDGYTF.